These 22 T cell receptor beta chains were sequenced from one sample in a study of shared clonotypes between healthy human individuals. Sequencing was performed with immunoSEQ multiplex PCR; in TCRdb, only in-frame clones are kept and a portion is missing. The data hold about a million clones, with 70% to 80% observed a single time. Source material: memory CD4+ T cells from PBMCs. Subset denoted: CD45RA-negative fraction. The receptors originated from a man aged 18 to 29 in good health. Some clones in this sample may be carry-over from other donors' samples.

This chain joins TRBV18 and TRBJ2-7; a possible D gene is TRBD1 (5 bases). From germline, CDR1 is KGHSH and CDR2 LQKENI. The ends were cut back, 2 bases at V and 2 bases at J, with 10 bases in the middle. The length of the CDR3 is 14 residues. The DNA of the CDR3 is TGTGCCAGCTCACCAGAGACAGCTACCTACGAGCAGTACTTC. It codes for CASSPETATYEQYF.

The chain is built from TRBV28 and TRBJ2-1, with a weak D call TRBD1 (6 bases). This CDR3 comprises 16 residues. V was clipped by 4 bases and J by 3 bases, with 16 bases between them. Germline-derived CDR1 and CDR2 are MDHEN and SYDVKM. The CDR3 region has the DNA TGTGCCAGCAGTTCCAGGGGAGCGGAGAACTACAATGAGCAGTTCTTC. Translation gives CASSSRGAENYNEQFF. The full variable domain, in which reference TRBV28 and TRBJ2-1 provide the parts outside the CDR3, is DVKVTQSSRYLVKRTGEKVFLECVQDMDHENMFWYRQDPGLGLRLIYFSYDVKMKEKGDIPEGYSVSREKKERFSLILESASTNQTSMYLCASSSRGAENYNEQFFGPGTRLTVL.

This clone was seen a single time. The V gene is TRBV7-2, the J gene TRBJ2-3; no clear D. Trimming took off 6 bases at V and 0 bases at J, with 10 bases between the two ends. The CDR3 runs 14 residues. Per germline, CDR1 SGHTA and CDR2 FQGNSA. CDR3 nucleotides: TGTGCCAGCAGACGGACCGTGAGCACAGATACGCAGTATTTT. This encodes CASRRTVSTDTQYF.

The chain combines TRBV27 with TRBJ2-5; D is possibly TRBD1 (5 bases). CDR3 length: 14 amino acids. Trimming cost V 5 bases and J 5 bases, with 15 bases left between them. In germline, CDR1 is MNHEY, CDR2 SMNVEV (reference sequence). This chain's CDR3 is CASSRNPGHETQYF. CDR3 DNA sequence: TGTGCCAGCAGTAGAAATCCAGGGCACGAGACCCAGTACTTC.

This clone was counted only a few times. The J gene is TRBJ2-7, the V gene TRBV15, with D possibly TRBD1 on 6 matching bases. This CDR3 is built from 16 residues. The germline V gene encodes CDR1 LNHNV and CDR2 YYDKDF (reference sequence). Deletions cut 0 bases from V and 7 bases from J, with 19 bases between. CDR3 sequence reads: CATSRDDQPWDTEQYF. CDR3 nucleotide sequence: TGTGCCACCAGCAGAGATGATCAACCGTGGGACACGGAGCAGTACTTC.

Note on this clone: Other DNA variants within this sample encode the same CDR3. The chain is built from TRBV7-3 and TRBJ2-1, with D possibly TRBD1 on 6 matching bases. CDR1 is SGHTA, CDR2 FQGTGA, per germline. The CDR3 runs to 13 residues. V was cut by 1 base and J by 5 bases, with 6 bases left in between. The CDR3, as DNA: TGTGCCAGCAGCTTAAACAGGGACAATGAGCAGTTCTTC. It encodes CASSLNRDNEQFF.

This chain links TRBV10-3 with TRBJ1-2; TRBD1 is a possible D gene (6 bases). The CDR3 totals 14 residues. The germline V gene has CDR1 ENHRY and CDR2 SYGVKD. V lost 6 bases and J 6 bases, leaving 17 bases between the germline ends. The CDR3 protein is CAISPGGPRDGYTF. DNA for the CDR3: TGTGCCATCAGCCCGGGGGGGCCTCGGGATGGCTACACCTTC.

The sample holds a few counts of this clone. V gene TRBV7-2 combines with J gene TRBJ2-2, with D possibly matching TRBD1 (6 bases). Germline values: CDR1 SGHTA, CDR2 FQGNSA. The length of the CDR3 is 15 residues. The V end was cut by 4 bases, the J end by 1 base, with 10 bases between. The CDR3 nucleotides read TGTGCCAGCAGCTCTGACAGGCTGAACACCGGGGAGCTGTTTTTT. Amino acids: CASSSDRLNTGELFF.

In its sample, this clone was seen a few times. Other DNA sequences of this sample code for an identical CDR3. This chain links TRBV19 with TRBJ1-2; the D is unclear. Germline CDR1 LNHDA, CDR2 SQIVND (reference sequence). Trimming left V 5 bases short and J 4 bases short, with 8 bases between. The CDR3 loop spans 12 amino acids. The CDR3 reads CASSLRSYGYTF. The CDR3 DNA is TGTGCCAGTAGTTTACGATCCTATGGCTACACCTTC. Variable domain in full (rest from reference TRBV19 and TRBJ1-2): DGGITQSPKYLFRKEGQNVTLSCEQNLNHDAMYWYRQDPGQGLRLIYYSQIVNDFQKGDIAEGYSVSREKKESFPLTVTSAQKNPTAFYLCASSLRSYGYTFGSGTRLTVV.

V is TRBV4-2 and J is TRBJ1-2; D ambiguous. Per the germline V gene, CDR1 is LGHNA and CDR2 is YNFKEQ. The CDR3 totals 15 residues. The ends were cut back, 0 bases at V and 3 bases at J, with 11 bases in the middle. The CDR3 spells CASSQDAGMDYGYTF. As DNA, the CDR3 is TGTGCCAGCAGCCAAGATGCCGGGATGGACTATGGCTACACCTTC.

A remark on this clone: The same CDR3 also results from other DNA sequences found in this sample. The CDR3 region has the DNA TGTGCCAGTAGTATTAGGGGAAACACTGAAGCTTTCTTT. This encodes CASSIRGNTEAFF. V gene TRBV19 combines with J gene TRBJ1-1, with D possibly TRBD1 on 5 matching bases. CDR1 LNHDA and CDR2 SQIVND come from the germline V gene (reference sequence). Trimming removed 3 bases at V and 2 bases at J, with 7 bases between. The CDR3 contains 13 residues.

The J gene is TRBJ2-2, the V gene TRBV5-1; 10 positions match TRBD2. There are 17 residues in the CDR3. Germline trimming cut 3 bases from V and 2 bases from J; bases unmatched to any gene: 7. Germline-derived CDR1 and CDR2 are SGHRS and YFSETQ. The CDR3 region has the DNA TGCGCCAGCAGCTACGAACCACTAGCGGGAAACACCGGGGAGCTGTTTTTT. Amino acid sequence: CASSYEPLAGNTGELFF.

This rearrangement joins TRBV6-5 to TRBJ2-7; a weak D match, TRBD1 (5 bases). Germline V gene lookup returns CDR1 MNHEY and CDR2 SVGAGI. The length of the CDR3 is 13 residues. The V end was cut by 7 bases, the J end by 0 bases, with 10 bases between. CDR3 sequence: CASTPGFSYEQYF. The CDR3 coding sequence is TGTGCCAGCACCCCAGGGTTCTCCTACGAGCAGTACTTC.

This CDR3 is CASSYWQGADTQYF. CDR3 nucleotide sequence: TGTGCCAGCAGTTACTGGCAGGGGGCAGATACGCAGTATTTT. The chain joins TRBV6-5 to TRBJ2-3, with 7 nucleotides matching TRBD1. Germline assignment: CDR1 MNHEY and CDR2 SVGAGI. This CDR3 has 14 residues. With 1 base clipped from V and 4 bases from J, the junction kept 2 bases outside the gene matches.

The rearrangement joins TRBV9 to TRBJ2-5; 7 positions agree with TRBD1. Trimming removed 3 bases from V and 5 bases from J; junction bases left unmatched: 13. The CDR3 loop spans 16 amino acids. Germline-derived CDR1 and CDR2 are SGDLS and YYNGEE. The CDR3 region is CASSAEMGQYSETQYF. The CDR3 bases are TGTGCCAGCAGCGCCGAAATGGGACAGTATTCGGAGACCCAGTACTTC. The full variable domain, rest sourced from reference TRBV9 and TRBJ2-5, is DSGVTQTPKHLITATGQRVTLRCSPRSGDLSVYWYQQSLDQGLQFLIQYYNGEERAKGNILERFSAQQFPDLHSELNLSSLELGDSALYFCASSAEMGQYSETQYFGPGTRLLVL.

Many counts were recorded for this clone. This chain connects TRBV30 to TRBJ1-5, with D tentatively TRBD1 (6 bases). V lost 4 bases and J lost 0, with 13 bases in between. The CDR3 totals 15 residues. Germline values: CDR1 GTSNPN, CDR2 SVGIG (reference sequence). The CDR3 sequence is CAWNEGHPSNQPQHF. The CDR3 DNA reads TGTGCCTGGAACGAGGGACACCCTAGCAATCAGCCCCAGCATTTT.

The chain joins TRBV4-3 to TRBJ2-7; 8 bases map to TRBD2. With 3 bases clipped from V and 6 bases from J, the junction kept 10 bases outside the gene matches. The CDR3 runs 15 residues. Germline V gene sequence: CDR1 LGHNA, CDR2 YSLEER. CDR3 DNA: TGCGCCAGCAGCCAGGGAGCGGGAGCTTCGGGCGAGCAGTACTTC. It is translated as CASSQGAGASGEQYF.

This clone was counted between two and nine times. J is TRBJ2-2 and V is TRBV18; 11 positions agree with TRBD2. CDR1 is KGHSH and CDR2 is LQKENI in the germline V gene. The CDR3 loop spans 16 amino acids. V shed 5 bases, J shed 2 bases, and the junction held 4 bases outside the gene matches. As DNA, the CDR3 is TGTGCCAGCTCAGGGGGACTAGCGGAAAACACCGGGGAGCTGTTTTTT. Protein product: CASSGGLAENTGELFF. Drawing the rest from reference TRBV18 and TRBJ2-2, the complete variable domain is NAGVMQNPRHLVRRRGQEARLRCSPMKGHSHVYWYRQLPEEGLKFMVYLQKENIIDESGMPKERFSAEFPKEGPSILRIQQVVRGDSAAYFCASSGGLAENTGELFFGEGSRLTVL.

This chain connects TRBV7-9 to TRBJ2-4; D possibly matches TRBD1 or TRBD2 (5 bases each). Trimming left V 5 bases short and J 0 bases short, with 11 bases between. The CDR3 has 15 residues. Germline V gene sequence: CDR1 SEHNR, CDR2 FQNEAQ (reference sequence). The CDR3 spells CASSREGLAKNIQYF. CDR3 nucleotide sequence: TGTGCCAGCAGCCGAGAGGGGCTAGCCAAAAACATTCAGTACTTC.

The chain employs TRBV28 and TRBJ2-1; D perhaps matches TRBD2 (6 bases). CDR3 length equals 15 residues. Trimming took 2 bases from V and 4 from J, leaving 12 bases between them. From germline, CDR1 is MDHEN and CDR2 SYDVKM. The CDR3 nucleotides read TGTGCCAGCAGTTTACTCGGGGGTAAATACAATGAGCAGTTCTTC. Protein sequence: CASSLLGGKYNEQFF.

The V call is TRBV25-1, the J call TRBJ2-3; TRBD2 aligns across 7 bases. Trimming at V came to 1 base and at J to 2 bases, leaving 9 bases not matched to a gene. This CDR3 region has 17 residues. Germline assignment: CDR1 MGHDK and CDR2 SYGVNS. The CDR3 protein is CASSESLGRSSTDTQYF. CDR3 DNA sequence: TGTGCCAGCAGTGAATCCCTCGGGAGGTCCTCCACAGATACGCAGTATTTT.

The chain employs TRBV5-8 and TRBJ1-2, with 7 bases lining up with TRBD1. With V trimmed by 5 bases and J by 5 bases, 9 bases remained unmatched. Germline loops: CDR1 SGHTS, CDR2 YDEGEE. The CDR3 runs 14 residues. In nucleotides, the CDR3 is TGTGCCAGCAGACCTACAGGGGCCTGGTATGGCTACACCTTC. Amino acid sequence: CASRPTGAWYGYTF.